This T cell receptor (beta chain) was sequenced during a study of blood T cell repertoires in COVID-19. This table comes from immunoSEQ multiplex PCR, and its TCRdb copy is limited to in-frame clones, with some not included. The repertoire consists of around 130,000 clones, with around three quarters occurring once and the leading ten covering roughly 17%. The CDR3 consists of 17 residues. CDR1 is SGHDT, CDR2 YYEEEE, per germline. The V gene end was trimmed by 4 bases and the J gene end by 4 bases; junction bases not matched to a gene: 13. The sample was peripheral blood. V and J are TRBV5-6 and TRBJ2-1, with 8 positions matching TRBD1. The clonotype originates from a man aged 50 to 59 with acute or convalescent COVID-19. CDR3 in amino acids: CASSLDTGGVSYNEQFF. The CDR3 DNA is TGTGCCAGCAGCCTCGATACAGGGGGTGTCAGTTACAATGAGCAGTTCTTC.